Listed below are T cell receptor beta chains from one sample, sequenced in a study of T-cell memory formation after mild COVID-19. TCRdb reprocessed the 5' RACE reads via MiXCR and lists one record per CDR3 protein. This sample has approximately 300,000 distinct CDR3 sequences; about 15% occur once, and the top ten carry 22%. The sample consisted of PBMCs or a T cell subset sorted from them (not recorded which). The receptor set was obtained from a man aged 18 to 35 who had mild COVID-19 (a few samples of this study predate the infection). Cell type and time point are not known. Both conserved end residues are part of each CDR3. Each record gives: V gene, clone size, D gene, J gene, CDR3 DNA, CDR3 protein. D genes are given only for firm matches. Clone size is not always given. Where it is, it says once, few, many or a class for expanded clones.

>TRBV24-1|NA|TRBD1|TRBJ1-5
TGTGCCACCAGTGATAGACAGGGTTTCCCTCCCCATTTT
CATSDRQGFPPHF
>TRBV4-2|NA|TRBD1|TRBJ1-5
TGTGCCAGCAGCCCCCTGGGCATACAGGGGACTAGCAATCAGCCCCAGCATTTT
CASSPLGIQGTSNQPQHF
>TRBV6-5|NA|NA|TRBJ2-2
TGTGCCAGCAGTCCCGGACTTCACGGGGAGCTGTTTTTT
CASSPGLHGELFF
>TRBV4-1|NA|NA|TRBJ1-2
TGCGCCAGCAGCCAAGTCGCGGCTAACTATGGCTACACCTTC
CASSQVAANYGYTF
>TRBV15|few|NA|TRBJ2-7
TGTGCCACCAGCAGAGATACTCCAGGGACCTACGAGCAGTACTTC
CATSRDTPGTYEQYF
>TRBV5-1|few|TRBD1|TRBJ2-7
TGCGCCAGCAGCTTGGGGTACAGGGGGATCGGGGAGCAGTACTTC
CASSLGYRGIGEQYF
>TRBV20-1|NA|NA|TRBJ2-4
TGCAGTGCTCTCAGGGGGGTAGCCAAAAACATTCAGTACTTC
CSALRGVAKNIQYF
>TRBV7-9|NA|TRBD1|TRBJ1-1
TGTGCCAGCAGCTTGGACAGGGGGCCCGGTACTGAAGCTTTCTTT
CASSLDRGPGTEAFF
>TRBV7-2|few|NA|TRBJ1-2
TGTGCCAGCAGCGTAGAAGCGACGCATGGCTACACCTTC
CASSVEATHGYTF
>TRBV7-2|NA|TRBD1|TRBJ1-4
TGTGCCAGCAGCCCCCGACAGGGAGTCGAAAAACTGTTTTTT
CASSPRQGVEKLFF
>TRBV20-1|few|TRBD2|TRBJ2-3
TGCAGTGCTACAAGGCGCGGGGGGGCTACAGATACGCAGTATTTT
CSATRRGGATDTQYF
>TRBV10-3|NA|NA|TRBJ1-1
TGTGCCATCAGTGACCCGGGGTATAACACTGAAGCTTTCTTT
CAISDPGYNTEAFF
>TRBV20-1|NA|NA|TRBJ1-5
TGCAGTGCTAAGGACAGAATCAATCAGCCCCAGCATTTT
CSAKDRINQPQHF
>TRBV12-3/TRBV12-4|NA|NA|TRBJ1-1
TGTGCCAGCACCTACTACACTGAAGCTTTCTTT
CASTYYTEAFF
>TRBV7-9|many|NA|TRBJ1-5
TGTGCCAGCAGCGGTGGTCCTATCCAGCCCCAGCATTTT
CASSGGPIQPQHF
>TRBV5-1|many|TRBD1|TRBJ2-3
TGCGCCAGCAGCTTGGAAGGGACAGGGGAGGCAGATACGCAGTATTTT
CASSLEGTGEADTQYF
>TRBV10-1|NA|TRBD1|TRBJ2-1
TGCGCCAGCAGCGGCCTGATACAGGGGGCAAGGTTCTTC
CASSGLIQGARFF
>TRBV7-7|many|TRBD1|TRBJ2-2
TGTGCCAGCAGCTTAAAGACAGGGGTGACCGGGGAGCTGTTTTTT
CASSLKTGVTGELFF
>TRBV20-1|NA|NA|TRBJ1-2
TGCAGTGCGAAACAACCGGGCCGGGATTATGGCTACACCTTC
CSAKQPGRDYGYTF
>TRBV30|few|TRBD2|TRBJ2-5
TGTGCCTGGAGTCCCCGGGCTAGCGGGGAGACCCAGTACTTC
CAWSPRASGETQYF
>TRBV7-2|few|NA|TRBJ2-2
TGTGCCAGCAGCTCCCAGGGGCGCGTGGCCGGGGAGCTGTTTTTT
CASSSQGRVAGELFF
>TRBV20-1|many|TRBD1|TRBJ1-5
TGCAGTGCCAGACAGGGGGCGTATCAGCCCCAGCATTTT
CSARQGAYQPQHF
>TRBV5-1|NA|NA|TRBJ1-6
TGCGCCAGCAGCTTGTTCGGGAGTTCACCCCTCCACTTT
CASSLFGSSPLHF
>TRBV5-6|many|NA|TRBJ2-5
TGTGCCAGCAGCTTGCCCGGGTCAGGCGGCGAGACCCAGTACTTC
CASSLPGSGGETQYF
>TRBV7-2|NA|TRBD1|TRBJ2-7
TGTGCCAGCAGTTTCGACAGGGGGCCCAACGAGCAGTACTTC
CASSFDRGPNEQYF
>TRBV20-1|NA|TRBD2|TRBJ2-3
TGCAGTGCTAGAGATGGGCGGGGGGCCTTCACAGATACGCAGTATTTT
CSARDGRGAFTDTQYF
>TRBV5-1|many|TRBD1|TRBJ1-1
TGCGCCAGCAGCTTGGCGGACCCGGGACAGGGCGCTGAAGCTTTCTTT
CASSLADPGQGAEAFF
>TRBV5-5|many|NA|TRBJ1-1
TGTGCCAGCAGCTCAATTATCATGAACACTGAAGCTTTCTTT
CASSSIIMNTEAFF